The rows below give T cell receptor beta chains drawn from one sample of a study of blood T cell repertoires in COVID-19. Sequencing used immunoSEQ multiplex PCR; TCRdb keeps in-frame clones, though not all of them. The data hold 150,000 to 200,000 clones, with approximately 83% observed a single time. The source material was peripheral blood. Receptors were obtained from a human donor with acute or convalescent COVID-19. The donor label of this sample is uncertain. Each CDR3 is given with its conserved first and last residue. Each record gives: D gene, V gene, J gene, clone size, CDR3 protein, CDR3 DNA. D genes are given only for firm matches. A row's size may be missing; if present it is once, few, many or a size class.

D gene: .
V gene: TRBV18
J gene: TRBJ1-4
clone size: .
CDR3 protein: CASSLSQGGSTNEKLFF
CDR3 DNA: TGTGCCAGCTCACTCTCCCAGGGTGGAAGCACTAATGAAAAACTGTTTTTT

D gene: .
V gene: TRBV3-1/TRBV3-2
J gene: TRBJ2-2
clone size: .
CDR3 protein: CASRSSGELFF
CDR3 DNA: TGTGCCAGCAGATCTAGCGGGGAGCTGTTTTTT

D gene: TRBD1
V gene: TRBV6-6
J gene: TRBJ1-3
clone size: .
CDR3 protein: CAISPWQGASGNTIYF
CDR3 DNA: TGTGCCATATCCCCCTGGCAGGGGGCTTCTGGAAACACCATATATTTT

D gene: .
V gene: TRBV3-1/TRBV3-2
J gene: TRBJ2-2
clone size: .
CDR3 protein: CASSQIENTGELFF
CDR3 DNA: TGTGCCAGCAGCCAAATAGAAAACACCGGGGAGCTGTTTTTT

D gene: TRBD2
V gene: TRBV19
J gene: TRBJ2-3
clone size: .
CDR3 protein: CASSIGTSGPGTDTQYF
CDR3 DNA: TGTGCCAGTAGTATCGGGACTAGCGGGCCCGGCACAGATACGCAGTATTTT

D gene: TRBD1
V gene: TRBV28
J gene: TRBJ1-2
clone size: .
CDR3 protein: CASSISGQGRGDGYTF
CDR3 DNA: TGTGCCAGCAGTATATCGGGACAGGGGAGAGGGGATGGCTACACCTTC

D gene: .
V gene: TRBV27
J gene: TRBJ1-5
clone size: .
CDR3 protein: CASDSLRGDPIYSNQPQHF
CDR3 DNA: TGTGCCAGCGACTCCCTTCGGGGGGATCCCATATATAGCAATCAGCCCCAGCATTTT

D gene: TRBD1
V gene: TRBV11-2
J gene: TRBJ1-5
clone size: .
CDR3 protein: CASSLEPGQQPQHF
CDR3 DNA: TGTGCCAGCAGCTTAGAGCCGGGACAGCAGCCCCAGCATTTT

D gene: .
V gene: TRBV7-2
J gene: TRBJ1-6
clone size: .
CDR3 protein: CASSFNIPYNSPLHF
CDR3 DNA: TGTGCCAGCAGCTTTAACATACCCTATAATTCACCCCTCCACTTT

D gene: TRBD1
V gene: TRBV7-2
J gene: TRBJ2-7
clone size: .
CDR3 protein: CASSPGQYYEQYF
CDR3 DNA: TGTGCCAGCAGCCCGGGACAGTACTACGAGCAGTACTTC

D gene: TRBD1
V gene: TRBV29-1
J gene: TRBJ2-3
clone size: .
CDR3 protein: CSVDRDRDTQYF
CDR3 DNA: TGCAGCGTTGACAGGGACAGAGATACGCAGTATTTT

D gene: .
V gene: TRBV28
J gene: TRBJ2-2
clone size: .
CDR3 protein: CASSRVWNTGELFF
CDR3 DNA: TGTGCCAGCAGCCGGGTTTGGAACACCGGGGAGCTGTTTTTT

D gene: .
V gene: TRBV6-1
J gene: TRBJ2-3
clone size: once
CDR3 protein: CASSEIGAVDTQYF
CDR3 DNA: TGTGCCAGCAGTGAAATTGGAGCGGTGGATACGCAGTATTTT

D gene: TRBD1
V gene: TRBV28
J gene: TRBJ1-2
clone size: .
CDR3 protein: CASSQGQVSGYTF
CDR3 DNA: TGTGCCAGCAGTCAGGGACAGGTCTCGGGCTACACCTTC

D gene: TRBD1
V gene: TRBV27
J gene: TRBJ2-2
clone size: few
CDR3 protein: CASSLGQGRNTGELFF
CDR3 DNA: TGTGCCAGCAGTCTCGGACAGGGGCGAAACACCGGGGAGCTGTTTTTT

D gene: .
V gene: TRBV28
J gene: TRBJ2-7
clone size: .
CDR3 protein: CASRPTDGGRYEQYF
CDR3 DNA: TGTGCCAGCAGGCCCACTGACGGAGGACGCTACGAGCAGTACTTC

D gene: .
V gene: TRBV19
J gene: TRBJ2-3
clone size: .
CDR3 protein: CASSIEGGATDTQYF
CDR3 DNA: TGTGCCAGTAGTATAGAGGGCGGGGCGACAGATACGCAGTATTTT

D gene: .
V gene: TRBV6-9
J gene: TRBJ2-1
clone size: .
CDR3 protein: CAACPGLRVNEQFF
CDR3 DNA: TGTGCCGCGTGCCCCGGACTAAGGGTTAATGAGCAGTTCTTC

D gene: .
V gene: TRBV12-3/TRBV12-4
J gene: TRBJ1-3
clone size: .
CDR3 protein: CASSLQRNTIYF
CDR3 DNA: TGTGCCAGCAGTCTACAGCGAAACACCATATATTTT

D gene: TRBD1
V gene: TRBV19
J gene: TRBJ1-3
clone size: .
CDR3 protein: CASSSNDRVAGNTIYF
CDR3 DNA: TGTGCCAGTAGTTCGAATGACAGGGTCGCTGGAAACACCATATATTTT

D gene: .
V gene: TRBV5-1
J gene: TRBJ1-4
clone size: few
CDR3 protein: CASSRGGEEKLFF
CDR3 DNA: TGCGCCAGCAGTAGGGGGGGTGAAGAAAAACTGTTTTTT

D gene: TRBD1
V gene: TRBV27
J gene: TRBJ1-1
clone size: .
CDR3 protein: CASAWTGANTEAFF
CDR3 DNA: TGTGCCAGCGCTTGGACAGGGGCTAACACTGAAGCTTTCTTT

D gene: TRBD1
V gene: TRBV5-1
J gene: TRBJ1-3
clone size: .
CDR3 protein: CASSATGGRNTIYF
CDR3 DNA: TGCGCCAGCAGCGCGACAGGGGGTCGGAACACCATATATTTT

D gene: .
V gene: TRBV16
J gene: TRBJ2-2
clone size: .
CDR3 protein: CASSRDTANTGELFF
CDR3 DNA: TGTGCCAGCAGCCGGGACACCGCGAACACCGGGGAGCTGTTTTTT

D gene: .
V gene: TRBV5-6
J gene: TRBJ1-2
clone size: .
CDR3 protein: CASSLDRLSFYGYTF
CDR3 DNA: TGTGCCAGCAGCTTGGACAGGCTGTCGTTCTATGGCTACACCTTC

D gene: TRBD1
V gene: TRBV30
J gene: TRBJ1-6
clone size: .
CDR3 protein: CAWSVATGPNSPLHF
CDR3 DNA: TGTGCCTGGAGTGTGGCGACAGGGCCCAATTCACCCCTCCACTTT

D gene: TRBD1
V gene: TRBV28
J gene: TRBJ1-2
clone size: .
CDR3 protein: CASSSDRDRAYGYTF
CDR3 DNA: TGTGCCAGCAGTTCCGACCGGGACAGGGCTTATGGCTACACCTTC

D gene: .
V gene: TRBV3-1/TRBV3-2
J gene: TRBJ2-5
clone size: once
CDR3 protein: CASSQGDSAQETQYF
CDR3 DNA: TGTGCCAGCAGCCAAGGAGACTCAGCTCAAGAGACCCAGTACTTC

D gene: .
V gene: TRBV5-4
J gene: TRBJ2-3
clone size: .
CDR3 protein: CASSLDRTSTDTQYF
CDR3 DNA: TGTGCCAGCAGCTTAGACAGAACTAGCACAGATACGCAGTATTTT

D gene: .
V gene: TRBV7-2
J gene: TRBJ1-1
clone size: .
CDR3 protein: CASSPRRDTEAFF
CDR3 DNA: TGTGCCAGCAGTCCGAGGAGGGACACTGAAGCTTTCTTT

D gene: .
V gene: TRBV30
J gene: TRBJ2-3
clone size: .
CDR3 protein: CAWSIYRGSGTDTQYF
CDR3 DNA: TGTGCCTGGAGTATTTATCGGGGGAGTGGTACAGATACGCAGTATTTT

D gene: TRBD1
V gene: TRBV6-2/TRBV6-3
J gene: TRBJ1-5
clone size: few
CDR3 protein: CASSPQGGVGNQPQHF
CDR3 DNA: TGTGCCAGCAGTCCACAGGGGGGAGTGGGCAATCAGCCCCAGCATTTT

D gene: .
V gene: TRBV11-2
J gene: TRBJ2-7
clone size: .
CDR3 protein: CASSRGIMYEQYF
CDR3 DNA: TGTGCCAGCAGCAGAGGGATAATGTACGAGCAGTACTTC

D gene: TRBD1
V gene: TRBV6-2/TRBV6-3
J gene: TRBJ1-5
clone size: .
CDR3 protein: CASSYPGTGDQPQHF
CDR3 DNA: TGTGCCAGCAGTTACCCGGGGACAGGGGATCAGCCCCAGCATTTT

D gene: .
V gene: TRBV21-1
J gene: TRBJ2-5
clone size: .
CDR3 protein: CASSPGGEEETQYF
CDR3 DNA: TGTGCCAGCAGCCCCGGAGGGGAAGAAGAGACCCAGTACTTC

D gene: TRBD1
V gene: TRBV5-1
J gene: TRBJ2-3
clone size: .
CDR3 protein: CASSLGTTGWGTDTQYF
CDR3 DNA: TGCGCCAGCAGCTTGGGAACGACAGGGTGGGGGACAGATACGCAGTATTTT

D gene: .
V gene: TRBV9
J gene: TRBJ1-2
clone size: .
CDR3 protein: CASSRSRDIGGYTF
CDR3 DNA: TGTGCCAGCAGCCGTTCCCGGGACATTGGGGGCTACACCTTC

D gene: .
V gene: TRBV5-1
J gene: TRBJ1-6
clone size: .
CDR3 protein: CASSLDSYNSPLHF
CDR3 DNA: TGCGCCAGCAGCTTGGACAGTTATAATTCACCCCTCCACTTT

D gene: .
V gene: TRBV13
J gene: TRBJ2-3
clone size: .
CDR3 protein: CASSFGGLSTDTQYF
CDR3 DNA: TGTGCCAGCAGCTTCGGCGGTCTAAGCACAGATACGCAGTATTTT

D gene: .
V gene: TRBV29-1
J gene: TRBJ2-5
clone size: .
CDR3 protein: CSVDGQPQETQYF
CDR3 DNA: TGCAGCGTTGATGGGCAGCCGCAAGAGACCCAGTACTTC

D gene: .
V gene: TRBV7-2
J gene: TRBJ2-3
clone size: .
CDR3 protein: CASSQRHYSISDTQYF
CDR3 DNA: TGTGCCAGCAGCCAAAGACATTACTCTATCTCAGATACGCAGTATTTT

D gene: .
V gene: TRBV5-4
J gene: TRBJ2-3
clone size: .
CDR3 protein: CASSFLRGGGADTQYF
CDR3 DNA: TGTGCCAGCAGCTTCTTGAGGGGGGGCGGCGCAGATACGCAGTATTTT

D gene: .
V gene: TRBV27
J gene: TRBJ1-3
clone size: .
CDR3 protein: CASSLTWTDGNTIYF
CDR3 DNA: TGTGCCAGCAGTCTGACTTGGACAGACGGAAACACCATATATTTT

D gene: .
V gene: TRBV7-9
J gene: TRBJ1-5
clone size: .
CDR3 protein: CASSFDAGRFRSNQPQHF
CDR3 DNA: TGTGCCAGCAGCTTCGACGCCGGGAGGTTTAGGAGCAATCAGCCCCAGCATTTT

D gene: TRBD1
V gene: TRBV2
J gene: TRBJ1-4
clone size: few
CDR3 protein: CASSLQGAVDEKLFF
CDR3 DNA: TGTGCCAGCAGCCTGCAGGGGGCTGTCGATGAAAAACTGTTTTTT